The 2 T cell receptor beta chains reported below all come from one sample, sequenced in a study of regulatory T cells in long-lasting Graves disease. Time point defined: persistent/refractory GD, antithyroid drugs over 5 years with positive TRAb. PBMC-extracted RNA yielded the TCR library. In building TCR beta libraries, iRepertoire HTBI primers were used together with Arm-PCR of CDR3 regions. In TCRdb, the multiplex PCR reads were re-called with MiXCR into one record per CDR3 protein. This table has fewer than 450,000 distinct CDR3 sequences, under 25% appearing once. The sample in question was peripheral blood mononuclear cells (PBMCs), obtained when the disease was refractory, from a patient treated with antithyroid drugs. The source of these receptors is a female donor with Graves disease.

This clonotype appeared a few times. The rearrangement joins TRBV29-1 to TRBJ1-2; D call uncertain. The germline V and J ends were trimmed by 1 base and 8 bases, with 8 bases remaining between them. The CDR3 contains 11 residues. Per germline, CDR1 SQVTM and CDR2 ANQGSEA. The DNA of the CDR3 is TGCAGCGTTGAAGTGGCGACGGGCTACACCTTC. Encoded protein: CSVEVATGYTF.

This clonotype was counted many times. The chain links TRBV5-6 to TRBJ2-5; 7 bases map to TRBD2. The germline gives CDR1 SGHDT, CDR2 YYEEEE. The CDR3 spans 15 residues. J gave up 1 base and V 0 bases, and 3 bases lay outside the gene matches. CDR3 nucleotides: TGTGCCAGCAGCTTGGTGAGGACTAGCCAAGAGACCCAGTACTTC. Amino acids: CASSLVRTSQETQYF.